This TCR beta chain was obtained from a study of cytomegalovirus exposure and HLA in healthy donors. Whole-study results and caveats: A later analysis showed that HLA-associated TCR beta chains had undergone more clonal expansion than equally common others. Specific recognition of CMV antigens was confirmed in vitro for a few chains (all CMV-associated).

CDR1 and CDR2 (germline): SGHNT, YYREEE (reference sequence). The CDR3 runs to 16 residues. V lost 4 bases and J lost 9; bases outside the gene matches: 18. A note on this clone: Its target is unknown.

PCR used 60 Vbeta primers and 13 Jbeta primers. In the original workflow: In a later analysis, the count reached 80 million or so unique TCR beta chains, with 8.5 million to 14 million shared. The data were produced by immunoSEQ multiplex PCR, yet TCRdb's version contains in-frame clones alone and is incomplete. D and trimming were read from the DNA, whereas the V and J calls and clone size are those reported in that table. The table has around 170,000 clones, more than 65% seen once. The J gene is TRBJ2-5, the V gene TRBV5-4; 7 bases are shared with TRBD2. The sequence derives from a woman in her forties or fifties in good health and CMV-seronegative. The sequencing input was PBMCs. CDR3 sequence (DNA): TGTGCCAGCAGCGTTGCGGGCGGGGGATCATCGGGGGCCCAGTACTTC. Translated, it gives CASSVAGGGSSGAQYF. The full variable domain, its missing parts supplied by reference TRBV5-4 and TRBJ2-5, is ETGVTQSPTHLIKTRGQQVTLRCSSQSGHNTVSWYQQALGQGPQFIFQYYREEENGRGNFPPRFSGLQFPNYSSELNVNALELDDSALYLCASSVAGGGSSGAQYFGPGTRLLVL.